The entry below gives a single T cell receptor (beta chain) sequence along with its context. The CDR3 totals 13 residues. Germline CDR1 SGHAT, CDR2 FQNNGV. This record belongs to a study of monozygotic twins with inflammatory bowel disease. TCRdb re-called the 5' RACE reads, yielding one record per CDR3 amino acid sequence without DNA. The sample table includes fewer than 550,000 distinct CDR3 sequences. This receptor was obtained from a human donor with ulcerative colitis or Crohn's disease, or a healthy co-twin of an affected twin (not recorded which). The sequenced sample was blood. The gene calls are TRBV11-2 and TRBJ1-4. This CDR3 is CASSLGFEEKLFF.